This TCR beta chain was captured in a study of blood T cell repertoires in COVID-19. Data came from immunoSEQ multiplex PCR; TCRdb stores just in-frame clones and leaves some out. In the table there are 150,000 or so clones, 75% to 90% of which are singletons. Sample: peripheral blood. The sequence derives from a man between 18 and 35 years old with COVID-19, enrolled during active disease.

DNA for the CDR3: TGTGCCAGCTTCCCCGGCATCAGCAGGGGTTACACTGAAGCTTTCTTT. Its protein is CASFPGISRGYTEAFF. The rearrangement uses TRBV7-6 and TRBJ1-1; tentative D call: TRBD1 (6 bases). Looked up from germline, CDR1 is SGHVS and CDR2 is FNYEAQ. The CDR3 sequence is 16 residues long. Trimming took off 8 bases at V and 3 bases at J, with 22 bases between the two ends.